A selection of T cell receptor beta chains follows, all from one sample in a study of T-cell reconstitution after alpha-beta-depleted transplantation in children. TCRdb re-derived calls from the PCR reads in MiXCR, one entry per CDR3 protein. There are hundreds of thousands of distinct CDR3 sequences in the sample; more than 9% occur only once, and around 10% lies in the top ten. Sequencing was performed on PBMCs from the stem cell graft donor, taken from the stem cell graft. Receptor source: a human donor who donated a stem cell graft to a child with SCID. CDR3s leave out the opening cysteine and the closing phenylalanine or tryptophan. Each record gives: CDR3 protein, V gene, J gene.

ASSPRRDYYEQY	TRBV7-9	TRBJ2-7
ASSANTYEQY	TRBV7-9	TRBJ2-7
ASSSFLPGLAAGYDEQF	TRBV2	TRBJ2-1
ASSLTEANTEAF	TRBV6-5	TRBJ1-1
ASSQDFGGSYNSPLH	TRBV14	TRBJ1-6
AISNQGGSPYEQY	TRBV19	TRBJ2-7
ASSLDRTNTGELF	TRBV5-1	TRBJ2-2
ASRLAVGGSSYNEQF	TRBV7-8	TRBJ2-1
ASSPTAGGHNEQF	TRBV14	TRBJ2-1
SATTGVETQY	TRBV20-1	TRBJ2-5
ASSGPFEAF	TRBV6-5	TRBJ1-1
ASSPTGGGNQPQH	TRBV2	TRBJ1-5
ASSWGQGTDTQY	TRBV11-2	TRBJ2-3
ASSLDAGSHNEQF	TRBV11-2	TRBJ2-1
ASSTRDGAYEQY	TRBV5-1	TRBJ2-7
SASSGQGSYNEQF	TRBV20-1	TRBJ2-1
ADESGGGAWNTEAF	TRBV2	TRBJ1-1
ASRPTPAVNSGY	TRBV5-1	TRBJ2-3
ASSFGDSYNEQF	TRBV12-3/TRBV12-4	TRBJ2-1
ASSLARTGPYAGELF	TRBV11-2	TRBJ2-2
ASSSGNYYGYT	TRBV7-2	TRBJ1-2
ASSPTGPRTDTQY	TRBV18	TRBJ2-3
ASMGTDREPLEQY	TRBV6-5	TRBJ2-7
ASSWRDERWVRGNEQF	TRBV5-1	TRBJ2-1
ASSTPGTSGGTEQF	TRBV2	TRBJ2-1